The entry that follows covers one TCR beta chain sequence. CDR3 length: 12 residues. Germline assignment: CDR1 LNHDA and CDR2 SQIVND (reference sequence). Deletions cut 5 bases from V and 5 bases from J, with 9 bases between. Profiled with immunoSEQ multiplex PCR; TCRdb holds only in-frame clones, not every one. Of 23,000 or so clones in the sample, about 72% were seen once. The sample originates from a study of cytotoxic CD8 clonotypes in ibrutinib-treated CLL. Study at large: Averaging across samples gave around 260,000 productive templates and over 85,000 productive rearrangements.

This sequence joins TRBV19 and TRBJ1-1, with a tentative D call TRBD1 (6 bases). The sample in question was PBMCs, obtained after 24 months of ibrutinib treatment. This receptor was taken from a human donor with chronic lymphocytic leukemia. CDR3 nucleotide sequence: TGTGCCAGTAGTCAAGGACAGACTGAAGCTTTCTTT. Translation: CASSQGQTEAFF.